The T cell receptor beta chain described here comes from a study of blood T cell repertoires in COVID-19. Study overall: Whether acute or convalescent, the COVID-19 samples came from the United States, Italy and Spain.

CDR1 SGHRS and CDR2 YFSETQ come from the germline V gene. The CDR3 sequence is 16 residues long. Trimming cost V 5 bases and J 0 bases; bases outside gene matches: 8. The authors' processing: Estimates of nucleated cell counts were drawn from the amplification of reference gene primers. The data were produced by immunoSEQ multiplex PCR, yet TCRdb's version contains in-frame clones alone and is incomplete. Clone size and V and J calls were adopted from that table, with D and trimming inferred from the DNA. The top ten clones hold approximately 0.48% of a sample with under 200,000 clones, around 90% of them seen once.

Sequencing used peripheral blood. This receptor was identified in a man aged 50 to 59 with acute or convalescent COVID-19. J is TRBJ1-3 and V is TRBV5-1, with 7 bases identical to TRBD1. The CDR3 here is CASSLRGDSSGNTIYF. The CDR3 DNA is TGCGCCAGCAGTTTGCGCGGGGACAGCTCTGGAAACACCATATATTTT.